The sequence of this T cell receptor beta chain was determined in a study of shared clonotypes between healthy human individuals. Study-wide findings and caveats: The sampled material consisted only of blood, and tissue repertoires are likely to differ. Compared with memory subsets, naive subsets generally had larger estimated richness.

CDR1 is SGHNT and CDR2 is YENEEA in the germline V gene. This CDR3 has 16 amino acids. Trimming cost V 2 bases and J 11 bases; bases outside gene matches: 16. Evenly divided among several immunoSEQ plates was the genomic DNA of each subset. In the original workflow: ImmunoSEQ sequences covered only the junction and lacked quality scores; filtering therefore differed. This table comes from immunoSEQ multiplex PCR, and its TCRdb copy is limited to in-frame clones, with some not included. The V and J calls and the clone size are those of that table, but D and trimming were determined from the DNA. The repertoire holds 2 million to 3 million clones, with under 95% as singletons. A note on this clone: Its antigen is as yet unknown.

The specimen sequenced was naive CD4+ T cells from PBMCs. Subset here: CD45RA+ positively selected. This receptor was obtained from a man younger than 35 in good health. Some clones in this sample may be carry-over from other donors' samples. The chain recombines TRBV11-3 with TRBJ2-7; 9 bases fit TRBD2. The CDR3 reads CASSLRSSGELVREYF. The CDR3 DNA sequence: TGTGCCAGCAGCTTACGGTCTAGCGGGGAACTAGTACGCGAGTACTTC. The whole variable domain, filled in from reference TRBV11-3 and TRBJ2-7, reads EAGVVQSPRYKIIEKKQPVAFWCNPISGHNTLYWYLQNLGQGPELLIRYENEEAVDDSQLPKDRFSAERLKGVDSTLKIQPAELGDSAVYLCASSLRSSGELVREYFGPGTRLTVT.